These 13 T cell receptor beta chains originate from one sample sequenced in a study of blood T cell repertoires in COVID-19. Only in-frame clones appear in the TCRdb table, and some are missing; sequencing was by immunoSEQ multiplex PCR. The sample includes around 340,000 clones, 65% to 90% of them seen just once. The sequencing input was peripheral blood. The receptors derive from a woman aged 60-70 years with COVID-19, enrolled during active disease.

The gene calls are TRBV5-8 and TRBJ1-4; perhaps TRBD1 as D (6 bases). Trimming stripped 3 bases from V and 0 bases from J, with 12 bases between. The CDR3 consists of 16 residues. The germline V gene encodes CDR1 SGHTS and CDR2 YDEGEE. The CDR3 is CASSSGQLATNEKLFF. The CDR3 DNA is TGTGCCAGCAGCTCCGGACAGTTAGCAACTAATGAAAAACTGTTTTTT.

The chain links TRBV5-1 to TRBJ2-6; D gene ambiguous. The germline V and J ends were trimmed by 2 bases and 0 bases, with 6 bases remaining between them. CDR1 and CDR2 (germline): SGHRS, YFSETQ. The CDR3 runs to 15 residues. The CDR3 nucleotides are TGCGCCAGCAGCTTCGGCGGCTCTGGGGCCAACGTCCTGACTTTC. Encoded protein: CASSFGGSGANVLTF. Drawing the rest from reference TRBV5-1 and TRBJ2-6, the complete variable domain is KAGVTQTPRYLIKTRGQQVTLSCSPISGHRSVSWYQQTPGQGLQFLFEYFSETQRNKGNFPGRFSGRQFSNSRSEMNVSTLELGDSALYLCASSFGGSGANVLTFGAGSRLTVL.

This clone occurred many times. DNA of the CDR3: TGTGCCTGGAGAGCGACAGGGGGAGAGACCCAGTACTTC. Amino acid sequence: CAWRATGGETQYF. The rearrangement uses TRBV30 and TRBJ2-5; 9 bases line up with TRBD1. V trimming: 3 bases; J trimming: 4 bases; junction bases outside the gene matches: 3. Germline lookup yields CDR1 GTSNPN and CDR2 SVGIG (reference sequence). The CDR3 contains 13 residues. The variable domain in full, with the rest retrieved from reference TRBV30 and TRBJ2-5, is SQTIHQWPATLVQPVGSPLSLECTVEGTSNPNLYWYRQAAGRGLQLLFYSVGIGQISSEVPQNLSASRPQDRQFILSSKKLLLSDSGFYLCAWRATGGETQYFGPGTRLLVL.

The rearrangement uses TRBV19 and TRBJ2-2, with D possibly TRBD1 on 6 matching bases. CDR1 and CDR2 (germline): LNHDA, SQIVND (reference sequence). The ends were cut back, 1 base at V and 2 bases at J, with 11 bases in the middle. This CDR3 has 16 amino acids. CDR3 DNA: TGTGCCAGTAGTATAGCCGGACAGCTAAACACCGGGGAGCTGTTTTTT. It yields the protein CASSIAGQLNTGELFF.

This chain links TRBV6-2 or TRBV6-3 with TRBJ2-7; D ambiguous. The CDR3 runs to 15 residues. Looked up from germline, CDR1 is MNHEY and CDR2 is SVGEGT. Trimming pared 5 bases from V and 0 bases from J, leaving 14 bases between. CDR3 nucleotide sequence: TGTGCCAGCAGTGACCCCGGGTCGAGCTCCTACGAGCAGTACTTC. Encoded protein: CASSDPGSSSYEQYF.

This chain connects TRBV5-5 to TRBJ2-7; 8 bases align to TRBD2. J gave up 5 bases and V 4 bases, and 11 bases lay outside the gene matches. The CDR3 is made up of 15 amino acids. In germline, CDR1 is SGHKS, CDR2 YYEKEE (reference sequence). The CDR3 protein is CASSRTSGVPNEQYF. The CDR3 coding sequence is TGTGCCAGCAGCAGAACTAGCGGCGTTCCTAACGAGCAGTACTTC.

On this clone: Other DNA variants within this sample encode the same CDR3. The chain recombines TRBV14 with TRBJ1-2; a weak D match, TRBD1 (5 bases). The CDR3 totals 13 residues. Trimming pared 0 bases from V and 5 bases from J, leaving 7 bases between. From germline, CDR1 is SGHDN and CDR2 FVKESK. CDR3 sequence reads: CASSQDRAYGYTF. The CDR3 DNA follows: TGTGCCAGCAGCCAAGACAGGGCATATGGCTACACCTTC. The whole variable domain, filled in from reference TRBV14 and TRBJ1-2, reads EAGVTQFPSHSVIEKGQTVTLRCDPISGHDNLYWYRRVMGKEIKFLLHFVKESKQDESGMPNNRFLAERTGGTYSTLKVQPAELEDSGVYFCASSQDRAYGYTFGSGTRLTVV.

This chain joins TRBV5-5 and TRBJ2-5; 7 bases line up with TRBD1. Germline V lookup: CDR1 SGHKS, CDR2 YYEKEE (reference sequence). Trimming cost V 5 bases and J 5 bases; bases outside gene matches: 6. This CDR3 has 13 residues. CDR3 loop: CASSLTGVETQYF. In DNA, the CDR3 is TGTGCCAGCAGTTTAACAGGGGTCGAGACCCAGTACTTC.

The V call is TRBV12-3 or TRBV12-4, the J call TRBJ2-1, with D perhaps matching TRBD2 (6 bases). V was cut by 6 bases and J by 6 bases, with 9 bases left in between. CDR3 size: 12 residues. This chain's CDR3 is CASRGLGNEQFF. The CDR3, as DNA: TGTGCCAGCAGGGGACTCGGCAATGAGCAGTTCTTC.

As DNA, the CDR3 is TGCGCCAGCAGCCGTGACAGGAACTATGGCTACACCTTC. Translation: CASSRDRNYGYTF. The rearrangement uses TRBV5-1 and TRBJ1-2, with D possibly matching TRBD1 (6 bases). This CDR3 contains 13 residues. V lost 4 bases to trimming and J lost 2 bases, with 9 bases between them. Germline V gives CDR1 SGHRS, CDR2 YFSETQ. The full variable domain, rest sourced from reference TRBV5-1 and TRBJ1-2, is KAGVTQTPRYLIKTRGQQVTLSCSPISGHRSVSWYQQTPGQGLQFLFEYFSETQRNKGNFPGRFSGRQFSNSRSEMNVSTLELGDSALYLCASSRDRNYGYTFGSGTRLTVV.

The J gene is TRBJ1-1, the V gene TRBV29-1; weak D call: TRBD1 (6 bases). The V end lost 4 bases, the J end lost 0 bases, and 12 bases lay between the germline ends. This CDR3 is 14 amino acids long. Germline V lookup: CDR1 SQVTM, CDR2 ANQGSEA. The CDR3 region is CSVAGGSVNTEAFF. The CDR3 nucleotides are TGCAGCGTTGCGGGGGGCTCGGTGAACACTGAAGCTTTCTTT.

The rearrangement joins TRBV5-1 to TRBJ2-1, with 10 nucleotides matching TRBD2. This CDR3 is 16 amino acids long. J was trimmed by 6 bases and V by 4 bases; bases with no gene match: 10. CDR1 is SGHRS and CDR2 is YFSETQ in the germline V gene. The CDR3 nucleotides read TGCGCCAGCAGCACCCGCCTAGCGGGGGCGACCAATGAGCAGTTCTTC. This codes for CASSTRLAGATNEQFF. Supplemented by reference TRBV5-1 and TRBJ2-1, the full variable domain reads KAGVTQTPRYLIKTRGQQVTLSCSPISGHRSVSWYQQTPGQGLQFLFEYFSETQRNKGNFPGRFSGRQFSNSRSEMNVSTLELGDSALYLCASSTRLAGATNEQFFGPGTRLTVL.

The chain has TRBV7-3 and TRBJ2-2; 13 bases align to TRBD2. Trimming cost V 6 bases and J 5 bases; bases outside gene matches: 3. The CDR3 has 15 amino acids. Germline V gene lookup returns CDR1 SGHTA and CDR2 FQGTGA. The CDR3 loop reads CASSRGLAGTGELFF. The CDR3 DNA sequence: TGTGCCAGCAGTCGGGGACTAGCGGGGACCGGGGAGCTGTTTTTT.